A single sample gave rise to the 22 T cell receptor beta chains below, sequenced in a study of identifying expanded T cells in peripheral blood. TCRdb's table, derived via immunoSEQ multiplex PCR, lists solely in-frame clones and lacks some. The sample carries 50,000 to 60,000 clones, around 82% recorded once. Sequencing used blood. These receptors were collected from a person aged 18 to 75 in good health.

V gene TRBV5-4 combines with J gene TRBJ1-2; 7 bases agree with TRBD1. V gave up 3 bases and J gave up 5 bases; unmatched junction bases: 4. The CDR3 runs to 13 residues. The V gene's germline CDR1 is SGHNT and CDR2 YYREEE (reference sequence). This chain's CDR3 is CASSWSRGYGYTF. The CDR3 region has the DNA TGTGCCAGCAGCTGGTCCAGGGGGTATGGCTACACCTTC. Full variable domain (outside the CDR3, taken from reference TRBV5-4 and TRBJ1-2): ETGVTQSPTHLIKTRGQQVTLRCSSQSGHNTVSWYQQALGQGPQFIFQYYREEENGRGNFPPRFSGLQFPNYSSELNVNALELDDSALYLCASSWSRGYGYTFGSGTRLTVV.

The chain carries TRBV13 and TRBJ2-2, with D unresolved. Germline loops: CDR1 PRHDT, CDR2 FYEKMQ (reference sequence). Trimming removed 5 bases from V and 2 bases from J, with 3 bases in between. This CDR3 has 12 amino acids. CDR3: CASSHNTGELFF. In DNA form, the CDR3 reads TGTGCCAGCAGCCACAACACCGGGGAGCTGTTTTTT.

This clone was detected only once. CDR3 DNA: TGTGCCTGGGGCGGACTAGCGGGAGTCTCCGAGCAGTACTTC. Translating it yields CAWGGLAGVSEQYF. V gene TRBV30 combines with J gene TRBJ2-7, with TRBD2 identical over 13 bases. CDR3 length: 14 amino acids. V shed 5 bases, J shed 6 bases, and the junction held 7 bases outside the gene matches. CDR1 is GTSNPN, CDR2 SVGIG, per germline (reference sequence). Variable domain in full (rest from reference TRBV30 and TRBJ2-7): SQTIHQWPATLVQPVGSPLSLECTVEGTSNPNLYWYRQAAGRGLQLLFYSVGIGQISSEVPQNLSASRPQDRQFILSSKKLLLSDSGFYLCAWGGLAGVSEQYFGPGTRLTVT.

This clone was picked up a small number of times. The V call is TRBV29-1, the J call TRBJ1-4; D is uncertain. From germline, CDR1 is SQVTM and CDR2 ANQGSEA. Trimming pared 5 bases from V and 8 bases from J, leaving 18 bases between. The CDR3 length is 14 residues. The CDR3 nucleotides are TGCAGCGTTTTGCCGGGTGGGGAGGGCGAAAAACTGTTTTTT. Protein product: CSVLPGGEGEKLFF.

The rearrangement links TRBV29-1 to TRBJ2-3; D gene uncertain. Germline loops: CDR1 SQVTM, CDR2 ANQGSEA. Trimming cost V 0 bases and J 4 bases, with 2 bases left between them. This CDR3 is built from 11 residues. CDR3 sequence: CSVEDPDTQYF. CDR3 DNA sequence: TGCAGCGTTGAAGATCCAGATACGCAGTATTTT.

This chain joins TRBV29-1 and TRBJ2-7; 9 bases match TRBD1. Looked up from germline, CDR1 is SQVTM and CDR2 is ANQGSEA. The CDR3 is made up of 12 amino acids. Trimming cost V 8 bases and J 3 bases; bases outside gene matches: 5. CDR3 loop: CSPRGQGYEQYV. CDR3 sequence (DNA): TGCAGCCCCCGGGGACAGGGCTACGAGCAGTACGTC.

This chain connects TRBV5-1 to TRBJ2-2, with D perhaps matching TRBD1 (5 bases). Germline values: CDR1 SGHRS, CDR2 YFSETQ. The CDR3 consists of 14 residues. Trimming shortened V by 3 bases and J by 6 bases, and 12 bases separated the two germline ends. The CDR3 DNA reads TGCGCCAGCAGCTCAGGGTCCGGACCCGGGGAGCTGTTTTTT. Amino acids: CASSSGSGPGELFF.

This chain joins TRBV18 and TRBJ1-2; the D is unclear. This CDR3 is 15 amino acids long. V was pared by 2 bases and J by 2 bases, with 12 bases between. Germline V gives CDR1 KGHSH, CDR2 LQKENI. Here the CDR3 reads CASSPATEANYGYTF. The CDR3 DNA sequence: TGTGCCAGCTCACCAGCTACCGAGGCGAACTATGGCTACACCTTC.

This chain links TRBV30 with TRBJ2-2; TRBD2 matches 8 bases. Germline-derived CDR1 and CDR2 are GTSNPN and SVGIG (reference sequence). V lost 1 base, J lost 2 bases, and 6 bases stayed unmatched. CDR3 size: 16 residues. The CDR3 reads CAWSARGGPNTGELFF. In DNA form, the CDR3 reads TGTGCCTGGAGTGCACGCGGGGGGCCTAACACCGGGGAGCTGTTTTTT.

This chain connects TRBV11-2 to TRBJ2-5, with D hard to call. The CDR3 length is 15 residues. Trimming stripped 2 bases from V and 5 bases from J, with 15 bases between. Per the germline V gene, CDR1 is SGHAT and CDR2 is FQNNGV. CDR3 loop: CASSLSIGPVETQYF. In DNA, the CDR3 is TGTGCCAGCAGCTTAAGCATTGGTCCGGTGGAGACCCAGTACTTC.

CDR3 nucleotide sequence: TGTGCCAGCAGCCCGGACAGGGACACTGAAGCTTTCTTT. Amino acid sequence: CASSPDRDTEAFF. The gene calls are TRBV5-4 and TRBJ1-1; 8 nucleotides align to TRBD1. V trimming: 4 bases; J trimming: 3 bases; junction bases outside the gene matches: 2. This CDR3 spans 13 amino acids. Germline-derived CDR1 and CDR2 are SGHNT and YYREEE (reference sequence).

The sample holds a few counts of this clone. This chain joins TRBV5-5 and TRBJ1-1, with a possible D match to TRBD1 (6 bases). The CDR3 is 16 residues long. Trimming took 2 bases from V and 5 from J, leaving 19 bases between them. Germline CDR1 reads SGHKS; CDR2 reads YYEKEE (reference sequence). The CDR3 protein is CASSFVQGQPGTEAFF. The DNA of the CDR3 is TGTGCCAGCAGCTTTGTTCAAGGACAGCCGGGGACTGAAGCTTTCTTT.

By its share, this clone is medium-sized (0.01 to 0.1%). The CDR3 sequence: CASSEALDRVEIKQYV. In DNA, the CDR3 is TGTGCCAGCAGTGAAGCTTTAGACAGGGTGGAAATCAAGCAGTACGTC. The chain links TRBV2 to TRBJ2-7; 7 bases agree with TRBD1. Germline V gives CDR1 SNHLY, CDR2 FYNNEI. The junction had 13 bases not matched to a gene; V was cut back by 0 bases and J by 8 bases. This CDR3 comprises 16 residues.

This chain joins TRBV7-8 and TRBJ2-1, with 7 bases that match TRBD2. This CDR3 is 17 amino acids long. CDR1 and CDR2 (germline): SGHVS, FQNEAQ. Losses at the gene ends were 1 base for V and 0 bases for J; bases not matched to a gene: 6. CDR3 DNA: TGTGCCAGCAGCTTAGTACCTAGCGGTAGCTCCTACAATGAGCAGTTCTTC. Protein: CASSLVPSGSSYNEQFF.

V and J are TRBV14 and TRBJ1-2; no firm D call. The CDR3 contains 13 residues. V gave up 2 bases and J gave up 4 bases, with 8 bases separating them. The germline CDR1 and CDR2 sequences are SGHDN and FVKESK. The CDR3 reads CASSQPDVYGYTF. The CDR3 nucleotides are TGTGCCAGCAGCCAACCGGACGTCTATGGCTACACCTTC. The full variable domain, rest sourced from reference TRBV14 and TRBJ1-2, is EAGVTQFPSHSVIEKGQTVTLRCDPISGHDNLYWYRRVMGKEIKFLLHFVKESKQDESGMPNNRFLAERTGGTYSTLKVQPAELEDSGVYFCASSQPDVYGYTFGSGTRLTVV.

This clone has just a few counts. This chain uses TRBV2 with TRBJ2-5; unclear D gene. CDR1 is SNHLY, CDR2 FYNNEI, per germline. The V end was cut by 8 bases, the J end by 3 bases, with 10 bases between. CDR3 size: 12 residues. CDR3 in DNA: TGTGCCAGCTCGTACAGCAAAGAGACCCAGTACTTC. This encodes CASSYSKETQYF.

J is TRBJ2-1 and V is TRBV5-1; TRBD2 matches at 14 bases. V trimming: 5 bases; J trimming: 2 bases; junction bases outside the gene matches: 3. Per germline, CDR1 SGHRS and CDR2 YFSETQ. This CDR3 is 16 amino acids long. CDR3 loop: CASSRTSGGTYNEQFF. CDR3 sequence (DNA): TGCGCCAGCAGTCGGACTAGCGGGGGGACCTACAATGAGCAGTTCTTC.

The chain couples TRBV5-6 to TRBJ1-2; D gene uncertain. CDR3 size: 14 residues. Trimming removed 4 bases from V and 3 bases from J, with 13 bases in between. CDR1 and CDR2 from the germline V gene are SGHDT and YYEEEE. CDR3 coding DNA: TGTGCCAGCAGCCTTCCAGACCTAGACTATGGCTACACCTTC. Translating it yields CASSLPDLDYGYTF.

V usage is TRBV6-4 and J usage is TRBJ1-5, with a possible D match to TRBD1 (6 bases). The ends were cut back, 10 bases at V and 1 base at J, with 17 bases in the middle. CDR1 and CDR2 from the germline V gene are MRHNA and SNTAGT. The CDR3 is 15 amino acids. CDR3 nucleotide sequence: TGTGCCATCGGGGGCAGGGGCCCGAGCAATCAGCCCCAGCATTTT. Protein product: CAIGGRGPSNQPQHF.

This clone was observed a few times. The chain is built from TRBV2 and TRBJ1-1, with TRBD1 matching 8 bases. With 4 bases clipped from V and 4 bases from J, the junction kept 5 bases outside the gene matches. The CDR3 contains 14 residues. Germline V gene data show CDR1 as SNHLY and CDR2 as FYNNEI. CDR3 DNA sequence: TGTGCCAGCAGTGGACAGGGGTTGGGCACTGAAGCTTTCTTT. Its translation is CASSGQGLGTEAFF.

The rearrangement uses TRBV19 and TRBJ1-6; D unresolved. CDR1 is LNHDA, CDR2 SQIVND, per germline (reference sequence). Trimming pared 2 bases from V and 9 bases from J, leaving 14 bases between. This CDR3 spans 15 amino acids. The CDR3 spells CASSIKEQSLSPLHF. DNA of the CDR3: TGTGCCAGTAGTATAAAGGAACAGTCACTTTCACCCCTCCACTTT. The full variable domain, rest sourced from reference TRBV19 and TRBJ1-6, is DGGITQSPKYLFRKEGQNVTLSCEQNLNHDAMYWYRQDPGQGLRLIYYSQIVNDFQKGDIAEGYSVSREKKESFPLTVTSAQKNPTAFYLCASSIKEQSLSPLHFGNGTRLTVT.

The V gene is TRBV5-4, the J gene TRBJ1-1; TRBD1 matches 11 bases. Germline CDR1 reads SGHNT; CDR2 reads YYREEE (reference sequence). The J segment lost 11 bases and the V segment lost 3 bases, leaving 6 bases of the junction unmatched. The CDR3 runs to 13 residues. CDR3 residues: CASSYGQGAEAFF. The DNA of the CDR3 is TGTGCCAGCAGCTATGGACAGGGGGCGGAGGCTTTCTTT. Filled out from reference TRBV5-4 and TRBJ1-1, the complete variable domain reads ETGVTQSPTHLIKTRGQQVTLRCSSQSGHNTVSWYQQALGQGPQFIFQYYREEENGRGNFPPRFSGLQFPNYSSELNVNALELDDSALYLCASSYGQGAEAFFGQGTRLTVV.